What follows are 6 T cell receptor beta chains derived from one specimen sequenced in a study of T cells in Graves' hyperthyroidism and ophthalmopathy. Regions amplified from RNA transcripts were the TCR beta CDR3 regions. During a first-round RT-PCR of the TCR CDR3, the HTBI primer set was used. TCRdb fed the multiplex PCR reads into MiXCR, producing one record per CDR3 protein. The table lists more than 300,000 distinct CDR3 sequences, 14% of them singletons. Material for sequencing was blood. These receptors all stem from a woman younger than 45 with Graves' ophthalmopathy.

Concerning this clonotype: This may be a read error: a much more frequent sequence differs by one nucleotide. The chain couples TRBV6-2 or TRBV6-3 to TRBJ1-6; the D gene is possibly TRBD1 (6 bases). Germline CDR1 and CDR2: MNHEY and SVGEGT. The CDR3 spans 15 residues. The chain's CDR3 is CASSLLGAYNSRLHF. The CDR3 region has the DNA TGTGCCAGCAGCTTACTGGGGGCCTATAATTCACGCCTCCACTTT.

The chain combines TRBV5-1 with TRBJ2-1; 9 bases match TRBD1. The CDR3 consists of 16 residues. The germline CDR1 and CDR2 sequences are SGHRS and YFSETQ. V trimming: 3 bases; J trimming: 6 bases; junction bases outside the gene matches: 10. The CDR3 loop is CASSSTQGARSNEQFF. As DNA, the CDR3 is TGCGCCAGCAGCTCGACACAGGGGGCGCGGTCCAATGAGCAGTTCTTC.

This chain's CDR3 is CASTVRGAYSTGELFF. The CDR3 DNA follows: TGTGCCAGCACCGTTCGAGGGGCGTATTCCACCGGGGAGCTGTTTTTT. V and J are TRBV7-2 and TRBJ2-2; possibly TRBD1 or TRBD2 for D (5 bases each). The CDR3 runs 16 residues. The germline V gene encodes CDR1 SGHTA and CDR2 FQGNSA. With 7 bases removed from V and 4 bases from J, the gap between germline ends came to 19 bases.

This clonotype was counted many times. The chain couples TRBV4-1 to TRBJ2-7, with a tentative D call TRBD1 (5 bases). CDR3 length equals 11 residues. The germline V and J ends were trimmed by 2 bases and 7 bases, with 6 bases remaining between them. Germline V gene sequence: CDR1 MGHRA, CDR2 YSYEKL. CDR3 nucleotides: TGCGCCAGCAGCCAACAGGGAGAGCAGTACTTC. It encodes CASSQQGEQYF.

The J gene is TRBJ1-1, the V gene TRBV4-1, with 7 bases lining up with TRBD1. The CDR3 is 15 residues long. Losses at the gene ends were 0 bases for V and 6 bases for J; bases not matched to a gene: 7. Germline V gene sequence: CDR1 MGHRA, CDR2 YSYEKL. The CDR3 protein is CASSQEVTGLAEAFF. CDR3 nucleotides: TGCGCCAGCAGCCAAGAGGTGACAGGGCTCGCTGAAGCTTTCTTT.

This clonotype was recorded many times. The chain combines TRBV19 with TRBJ1-1; D perhaps matches TRBD1 (6 bases). The CDR3 is made up of 14 amino acids. Trimming stripped 7 bases from V and 5 bases from J, with 17 bases between. Germline loops: CDR1 LNHDA, CDR2 SQIVND (reference sequence). This chain's CDR3 is CASTLGGDLTEAFF. The DNA for the CDR3 is TGTGCCAGTACGTTAGGGGGAGATTTAACTGAAGCTTTCTTT.